This note documents a single TCR beta chain sequence. Antigen unknown. The germline gene is not matched at one end of the junction; a read error may be the cause. The data are from a study of shared clonotypes between healthy human individuals. The CDR3 contains 14 residues. The germline CDR1 and CDR2 sequences are SGHAT and FQNNGV. Sequencing was performed with immunoSEQ multiplex PCR; in TCRdb, only in-frame clones are kept and a portion is missing. The sample includes about 960,000 clones, more than 75% of them seen just once. Study-wide results and caveats: The sampled material consisted only of blood, and tissue repertoires are likely to differ.

The chain links TRBV11-2 to TRBJ2-3; D call uncertain. Sequencing was carried out using memory CD4+ T cells sorted from blood. The subset: CD45RA-negative fraction. This TCR was sampled from a man aged 18 to 30 in good health. In DNA, the CDR3 is TGTGCCAGCAGTTTAGGGCCAAGCACAGATACGCAGTATTTT. Amino acids: CASSLGPSTDTQYF.